This TCR beta chain was found in a study of shared clonotypes between healthy human individuals. CD45RO-negative, CCR7-selected cells formed the naive CD8 fraction, which excluded terminally differentiated effector memory CD45RA+ cells. In replicate PCRs of sorted subsets, approximately 190 ng DNA, approximately 32,000 T cell genomes, was used. TCRdb's table, derived via immunoSEQ multiplex PCR, lists solely in-frame clones and lacks some. The profile covers nearly 2 million clones, with approximately 95% appearing a single time and under 1.5% taken by the ten largest. The CDR3 covers 13 residues. CDR1 MGHRA and CDR2 YSYEKL come from the germline V gene. Trimming cost V 2 bases and J 8 bases, with 12 bases left between them.

This clonotype was sampled from a man between 18 and 29 years old in good health. The genes are TRBV4-1 and TRBJ1-1; possible D gene TRBD1, 6 bases. Source material: naive CD8+ T cells sorted from blood. The CDR3 DNA follows: TGCGCCAGCAGCCAAACAGGGAAGGTAGAAGCTTTCTTT. Amino acids: CASSQTGKVEAFF.